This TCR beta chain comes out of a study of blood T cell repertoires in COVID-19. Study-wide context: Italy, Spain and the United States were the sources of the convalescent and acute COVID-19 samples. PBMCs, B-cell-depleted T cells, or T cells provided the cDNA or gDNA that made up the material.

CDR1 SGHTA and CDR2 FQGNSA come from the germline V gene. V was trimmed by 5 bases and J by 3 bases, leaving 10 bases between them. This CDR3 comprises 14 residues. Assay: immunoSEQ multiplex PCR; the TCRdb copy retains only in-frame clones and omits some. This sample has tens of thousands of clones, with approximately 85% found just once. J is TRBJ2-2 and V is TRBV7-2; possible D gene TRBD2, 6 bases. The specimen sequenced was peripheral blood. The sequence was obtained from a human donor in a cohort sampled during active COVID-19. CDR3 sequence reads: CASSAGLYTGELFF. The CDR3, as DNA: TGTGCCAGCAGCGCGGGACTCTACACCGGGGAGCTGTTTTTT.